This T cell receptor (beta chain) was captured in a study of cytomegalovirus exposure and HLA in healthy donors. 13 Jbeta primers and 60 Vbeta primers were used for the PCR. The data were produced by immunoSEQ multiplex PCR, yet TCRdb's version contains in-frame clones alone and is incomplete. The sample includes roughly 170,000 clones, under 85% of them seen just once. This TCR was sampled from a woman between 25 and 40 years old in good health and CMV-seronegative. The sample was PBMCs.

CDR3 loop: CASSLDRDRVVGYTF. CDR3 nucleotide sequence: TGTGCCAGCAGCTTAGATCGGGACAGGGTTGTGGGCTACACCTTC. The chain recombines TRBV11-2 with TRBJ1-2, with 9 bases identical to TRBD1. CDR1 SGHAT and CDR2 FQNNGV come from the germline V gene. CDR3 length equals 15 residues. The V and J ends lost 0 bases and 8 bases, in that order; junction bases with no gene match: 7.